These 22 T cell receptor beta chains originate from one sample sequenced in a study of monozygotic twins with inflammatory bowel disease. Reprocessing the 5' RACE reads, TCRdb reports a single entry for every CDR3 protein and omits DNA. The sample has about 350,000 distinct CDR3 sequences. Sequenced sample: blood. All receptors derive from a human donor with ulcerative colitis or Crohn's disease, or a healthy co-twin of an affected twin (not recorded which).

The rearrangement joins TRBV12-3 or TRBV12-4 to TRBJ2-1; the D gene TCRdb calls, TRBD2, cannot be checked with no DNA. The CDR3 covers 17 residues. The CDR3 spells CASSLGLAGQRGNEQFF.

J is TRBJ2-5 and V is TRBV7-9. The germline CDR1 and CDR2 sequences are SEHNR and FQNEAQ (reference sequence). This CDR3 has 13 amino acids. CDR3 sequence reads: CASSREYQETQYF.

The chain links TRBV21-1 to TRBJ2-7; the TCRdb D gene call, TRBD2, has no DNA to confirm it. TRBV21-1 has pseudogene status. The CDR3 totals 17 residues. This CDR3 is CARSGLAGLDRFYEQYF.

V and J are TRBV4-1 and TRBJ1-5. The CDR3 contains 15 residues. CDR1 and CDR2 from the germline V gene are MGHRA and YSYEKL. This CDR3 reads CASSQASDSNQPQHF.

This chain links TRBV6-1 with TRBJ2-2; TCRdb's D gene call, TRBD1, goes unchecked for lack of DNA. The CDR3 extends over 15 amino acids. Germline CDR1 MNHNS, CDR2 SASEGT. The CDR3 is CASRKQGGSAGELFF.

The chain recombines TRBV5-1 with TRBJ1-1; no DNA is available, so the TRBD1 call from TCRdb remains unchecked. The CDR3 is 15 residues long. The germline V gene encodes CDR1 SGHRS and CDR2 YFSETQ. The CDR3 spells CASSGTGGLDTEAFF. The variable domain in full, with the rest retrieved from reference TRBV5-1 and TRBJ1-1, is KAGVTQTPRYLIKTRGQQVTLSCSPISGHRSVSWYQQTPGQGLQFLFEYFSETQRNKGNFPGRFSGRQFSNSRSEMNVSTLELGDSALYLCASSGTGGLDTEAFFGQGTRLTVV.

The V call is TRBV5-1, the J call TRBJ2-7. CDR3 length: 13 residues. Germline assignment: CDR1 SGHRS and CDR2 YFSETQ. CDR3 sequence: CASSFRGEYEQYF.

The gene calls are TRBV27 and TRBJ2-5; the TRBD1 assignment by TCRdb is unverifiable without DNA. This CDR3 is 15 amino acids long. CDR1 MNHEY and CDR2 SMNVEV come from the germline V gene (reference sequence). CDR3 sequence reads: CASRLLGTGKETQYF.

The V call is TRBV20-1, the J call TRBJ1-2; TCRdb's D call of TRBD1 is untestable without DNA. Germline V lookup: CDR1 DFQATT, CDR2 SNEGSKA (reference sequence). CDR3 length: 16 amino acids. The CDR3 sequence: CSASGTGGPEGLHRPF.

The chain links TRBV5-1 to TRBJ2-1; without DNA, the TCRdb call of TRBD1 cannot be checked. Germline CDR1 reads SGHRS; CDR2 reads YFSETQ. This CDR3 contains 18 residues. CDR3 region: CASSRGTGAASGYNEQFF.

This chain connects TRBV5-1 to TRBJ2-1; the TCRdb D gene call, TRBD1, has no DNA to confirm it. The CDR3 consists of 16 residues. Germline loops: CDR1 SGHRS, CDR2 YFSETQ. CDR3 residues: CASSLVGGTGDNEQFF.

The gene calls are TRBV5-1 and TRBJ2-7; the D call from TCRdb, TRBD2, cannot be confirmed without DNA. The CDR3 loop spans 14 amino acids. Germline V gene sequence: CDR1 SGHRS, CDR2 YFSETQ. CDR3 sequence reads: CASGRVSSSYEQYF. Supplemented by reference TRBV5-1 and TRBJ2-7, the full variable domain reads KAGVTQTPRYLIKTRGQQVTLSCSPISGHRSVSWYQQTPGQGLQFLFEYFSETQRNKGNFPGRFSGRQFSNSRSEMNVSTLELGDSALYLCASGRVSSSYEQYFGPGTRLTVT.

The V and J genes are TRBV6-2 or TRBV6-3 and TRBJ2-7; TCRdb returns TRBD1, unconfirmable since there is no DNA. Germline CDR1 MNHEY, CDR2 SVGEGT. The length of the CDR3 is 14 residues. The CDR3 region is CASQDDGGRNEQYF.

The chain couples TRBV11-2 to TRBJ2-1; the TRBD2 assignment by TCRdb is unverifiable without DNA. The CDR3 contains 12 residues. Germline CDR1 reads SGHAT; CDR2 reads FQNNGV. The chain's CDR3 is CASSRSGTQQFF.

V and J are TRBV29-1 and TRBJ2-3; TCRdb proposes TRBD1, but this gene call is untestable without DNA. This CDR3 has 12 residues. Germline CDR1 SQVTM, CDR2 ANQGSEA. CDR3 residues: CSARLRADTQYF.

The chain couples TRBV20-1 to TRBJ2-5; TCRdb names TRBD1, which stays unverified in the absence of DNA. The length of the CDR3 is 13 residues. Germline V gene data show CDR1 as DFQATT and CDR2 as SNEGSKA (reference sequence). CDR3 amino acids: CSANGGARETQYF.

The chain joins TRBV27 to TRBJ2-5; the TRBD1 assignment by TCRdb is unverifiable without DNA. CDR3 length equals 16 residues. Germline CDR1 is MNHEY and CDR2 is SMNVEV (reference sequence). The CDR3 is CASSLGTGAIQETQYF.

This chain uses TRBV7-2 with TRBJ2-1; TCRdb designates TRBD2, a call that cannot be tested without DNA. Germline V lookup: CDR1 SGHTA, CDR2 FQGNSA. CDR3 length: 15 residues. CDR3 protein: CASSEPGLAYNEQFF.

This chain uses TRBV12-3 or TRBV12-4 with TRBJ2-1; TCRdb gives TRBD2 as the D gene, but with no DNA this cannot be confirmed. This CDR3 is 16 amino acids long. The CDR3 protein is CASSPQTSGRANEQFF.

The gene calls are TRBV7-9 and TRBJ2-2. CDR1 and CDR2 from the germline V gene are SEHNR and FQNEAQ (reference sequence). This CDR3 region has 11 residues. The CDR3 loop reads CASSFVGELFF.

V and J are TRBV29-1 and TRBJ2-3; TCRdb returns TRBD1, unconfirmable since there is no DNA. This CDR3 comprises 12 residues. The germline CDR1 and CDR2 sequences are SQVTM and ANQGSEA. CDR3: CVTETFTDTQYF.

V is TRBV19 and J is TRBJ1-1; without DNA, the TCRdb call of TRBD1 cannot be checked. CDR1 and CDR2 (germline): LNHDA, SQIVND (reference sequence). This CDR3 has 14 residues. The CDR3 loop reads CASSSTGSNTEAFF.